This TCR beta chain was documented in a study of beta chain features in type 1 diabetes. V gave up 0 bases and J gave up 6 bases; unmatched junction bases: 4. The CDR3 is made up of 14 amino acids. CDR1 SGHKS and CDR2 YYEKEE come from the germline V gene (reference sequence). Sequenced material consisted of expressed TCRB transcripts (all of the isolated RNA was reverse transcribed). Measured with immunoSEQ multiplex PCR; TCRdb has only the in-frame clones, and not every one. The sample holds around 240,000 clones, roughly 9.6% seen once. Study results and caveats: In patients and controls equally, PCR might favor templates that are shorter. Among patients with Type 1 diabetes, TCRB CDR3s were moderately but significantly shorter in every one of the four CD4+ subsets. The VDJ junctions of type 1 diabetes patients carried fewer insertions and more deletions. The naive, central memory and Treg TCRB repertoires of patients appeared to be more similar to one another than those of healthy donors.

As for this clone: Its antigen is undetermined.

This receptor was taken from a woman between 18 and 29 years old in good health. Sequenced sample: naive CD4+ T cells from blood. The gene calls are TRBV5-5 and TRBJ2-7; 9 nucleotides line up with TRBD2. CDR3 nucleotides: TGTGCCAGCAGCTTGGCGGGACTAGCATCCGAGCAGTACTTC. Residues: CASSLAGLASEQYF.